What follows is one T cell receptor beta chain and its context. Its antigen is currently unknown. The data derive from a study of response to subunit inactivated influenza vaccine. Study results and caveats: Each seasonal influenza vaccination recruits few new T cells, the authors suggested.

Germline trimming cut 6 bases from V and 3 bases from J; bases unmatched to any gene: 1. The CDR3 sequence is 14 residues long. Via MiXCR, TCRdb re-called the RT-PCR reads, giving one row per CDR3 protein. The data contain roughly 670,000 distinct CDR3 sequences, around 15% of them singletons. The receptor's source is a man in his forties or fifties who received an inactivated influenza vaccine. This sample comprised PBMCs from blood, obtained roughly 15 days before vaccination. The chain has TRBV12-3 or TRBV12-4 and TRBJ2-1, with 11 bases matching TRBD2. The CDR3 DNA reads TGTGCCAGCAGAACTAGCGGGGGCTACAATGAGCAGTTCTTC. It translates to CASRTSGGYNEQFF.